This paragraph reports one T cell receptor beta chain. These data come from a study of blood T cell repertoires in COVID-19. As for the study in general: The cDNA or gDNA used as material had been derived from T cells, B-cell-depleted T cells, or PBMCs.

TCRdb's copy holds only in-frame clones and misses some; the assay was immunoSEQ multiplex PCR. The sample lists 150,000 or so clones, approximately 83% occurring once. Material: peripheral blood. The sequence came from an older woman with acute or convalescent COVID-19.

DNA for the CDR3: TGCGCCAGCAGCTTGGCGCCTTACAGGGGGCGGGGGAACACTGAAGCTTTCTTT. It codes for CASSLAPYRGRGNTEAFF. The chain joins TRBV5-1 to TRBJ1-1; TRBD1 aligns across 9 bases. Trimming removed 0 bases from V and 1 base from J; junction bases left unmatched: 10. The CDR3 covers 18 residues. Germline lookup yields CDR1 SGHRS and CDR2 YFSETQ.